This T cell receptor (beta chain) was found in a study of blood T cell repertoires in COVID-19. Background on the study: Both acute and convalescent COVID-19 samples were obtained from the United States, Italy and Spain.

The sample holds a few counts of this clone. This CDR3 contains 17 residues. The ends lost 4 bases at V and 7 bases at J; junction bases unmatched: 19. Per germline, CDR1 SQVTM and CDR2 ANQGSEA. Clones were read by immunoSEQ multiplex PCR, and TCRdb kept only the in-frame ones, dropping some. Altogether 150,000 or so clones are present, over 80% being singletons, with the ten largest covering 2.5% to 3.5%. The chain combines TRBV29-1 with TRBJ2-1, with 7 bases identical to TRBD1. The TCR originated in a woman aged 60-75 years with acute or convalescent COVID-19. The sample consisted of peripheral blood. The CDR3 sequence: CSVVSYDSEGALNEQFF. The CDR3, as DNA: TGCAGCGTTGTATCGTATGACAGCGAGGGGGCTTTAAATGAGCAGTTCTTC.